The following is a T cell receptor (beta chain) sequence with its context. Its antigen is not identified. V was clipped by 10 bases and J by 2 bases, with 9 bases between them. Germline values: CDR1 ENHRY, CDR2 SYGVKD. This CDR3 has 12 residues. This sample was taken from a study of cytomegalovirus exposure and HLA in healthy donors. With 60 Vbeta and 13 Jbeta primers, the PCR was carried out. The assay was immunoSEQ multiplex PCR, and TCRdb's table has in-frame clones only and misses some. The table records 100,000 to 150,000 clones, 60% to 75% of them present only once. Notes on the study in general: As a later analysis showed, a missense DCLRE1C variant was linked to trimming of TCR beta V- and J-genes.

Sequencing was carried out using PBMCs. This sequence joins TRBV10-3 and TRBJ1-5; D is possibly TRBD1 (6 bases). The sequence was obtained from a woman aged 50 to 60 in good health and CMV-seropositive. CDR3 loop: CATAGGNQPQHF. The DNA of the CDR3 is TGTGCCACCGCAGGGGGCAATCAGCCCCAGCATTTT.